The 24 T cell receptor beta chains in this list originate from one sample, sequenced in a study of HIV-infected patients and healthy controls. Alpha and beta constant-region primers primed reverse transcription of about 500 ng RNA. Each of the alpha and beta chains got its own library through chain-specific third strand synthesis with indices. In TCRdb, the 5' RACE reads were re-called with MiXCR into one record per CDR3 protein. The sample holds about 8,000 distinct CDR3 sequences, roughly 6.2% seen once. Follow-up blood was drawn about 14 weeks, roughly three months, after antiretroviral therapy began. The repertoire came from unfractionated whole blood and reflected all unsorted peripheral T cells. Here the sequenced sample was blood, taken during antiretroviral therapy. Receptors were obtained from an adult with HIV infection.

At least ten counts were recorded for this clonotype. Within a library made for alpha chains, this beta chain is off target, and its count is uninformative. The chain has TRBV29-1 and TRBJ1-1; possible D gene TRBD1, 5 bases. The germline V gene encodes CDR1 SQVTM and CDR2 ANQGSEA. V dropped 2 bases and J dropped 7 bases, with 11 bases sitting between them. This CDR3 region has 12 residues. CDR3 nucleotides: TGCAGCGTTGAAAAGACAGCCGATGAAGCTTTCTTT. It specifies CSVEKTADEAFF.

This clonotype occurred many times. The library was designed around alpha chains, so this beta chain is a stray read whose abundance carries little weight. The rearrangement links TRBV29-1 to TRBJ2-1; D ambiguous. V lost 0 bases, J lost 6 bases, and 6 bases lay in between. Looked up from germline, CDR1 is SQVTM and CDR2 is ANQGSEA. This CDR3 comprises 12 residues. The CDR3 sequence: CSVEDNTNEQFF. CDR3 nucleotides: TGCAGCGTTGAAGATAACACCAATGAGCAGTTCTTC.

This clonotype was detected many times. With the library built for alpha chains, this beta chain is off target and its frequency is not meaningful. CDR3 protein: CASSPTDSYEQYF. CDR3 sequence (DNA): TGTGCCAGCAGTCCGACTGACTCCTACGAGCAGTACTTC. V is TRBV12-3 or TRBV12-4 and J is TRBJ2-7; no firm D call. The CDR3 runs to 13 residues. V gave up 5 bases and J gave up 0 bases, with 8 bases separating them.

This clonotype was observed at least ten times. Since the library was made to target alpha chains, this beta chain is a stray read and its abundance is not meaningful. The chain couples TRBV29-1 to TRBJ2-3, with 13 bases identical to TRBD2. Germline loops: CDR1 SQVTM, CDR2 ANQGSEA. V trimming: 7 bases; J trimming: 4 bases; junction bases outside the gene matches: 8. CDR3 length equals 15 residues. CDR3 DNA sequence: TGCAGCGCCCTACTAGCGGGAGGGCAGGCAGATACGCAGTATTTT. Amino acids: CSALLAGGQADTQYF.

In its sample, this clonotype was seen many times. As an off-target read in a library built for alpha chains, this beta chain has a frequency of little significance. This rearrangement joins TRBV19 to TRBJ2-3; possible D gene TRBD2, 5 bases. From germline, CDR1 is LNHDA and CDR2 SQIVND (reference sequence). V was pared by 7 bases and J by 1 base, with 15 bases between. The CDR3 is 15 amino acids. The chain's CDR3 is CASKERATRTDTQYF. The DNA for the CDR3 is TGTGCCAGTAAAGAGAGGGCGACTCGCACAGATACGCAGTATTTT. The full variable domain, with the rest looked up from reference TRBV19 and TRBJ2-3, is DGGITQSPKYLFRKEGQNVTLSCEQNLNHDAMYWYRQDPGQGLRLIYYSQIVNDFQKGDIAEGYSVSREKKESFPLTVTSAQKNPTAFYLCASKERATRTDTQYFGPGTRLTVL.

This clonotype was counted ten times or more. Because this beta chain is a stray read in a library intended to capture alpha chains, its abundance should not be given much weight. The chain recombines TRBV28 with TRBJ1-1, with TRBD1 matching over 8 bases. The V and J ends lost 4 bases and 12 bases, in that order; junction bases with no gene match: 7. Germline CDR1 and CDR2: MDHEN and SYDVKM. This CDR3 is 12 amino acids long. CDR3: CASSCLGQESFF. For the CDR3, the DNA is TGTGCCAGCAGTTGCCTGGGACAGGAGTCTTTCTTT.

Remarks on this clonotype: A library prepared for alpha chains yielded this beta chain as an off-target read; its size is of little meaning. The rearrangement links TRBV7-9 to TRBJ2-1; D perhaps matches TRBD2 (6 bases). CDR1 and CDR2 (germline): SEHNR, FQNEAQ (reference sequence). Deletions cut 4 bases from V and 5 bases from J, with 15 bases between. The CDR3 covers 15 residues. Here the CDR3 reads CASSSVSGRNNEQFF. The CDR3 nucleotides read TGTGCCAGCAGCTCGGTCTCCGGGAGAAACAATGAGCAGTTCTTC.

By sample share, this clonotype is medium-sized. This beta chain slipped into a library made for alpha chains as a stray read, so its size is not meaningful. This chain links TRBV10-2 with TRBJ2-1; 9 bases align to TRBD2. J was trimmed by 10 bases and V by 4 bases; bases with no gene match: 14. There are 16 residues in the CDR3. Germline V gene sequence: CDR1 WSHSY, CDR2 SAAADI. CDR3 coding DNA: TGCGCCAGCAGTGCTCCACTAGCGGGCCCCCTTATCGAGCAGTTCTTC. This sequence encodes CASSAPLAGPLIEQFF.

This clonotype was counted many times. Because this beta chain is a stray read in a library intended to capture alpha chains, its abundance should not be given much weight. The CDR3 nucleotides read TGCAGTGCTAGAACCGGATCCCCGGAAGCTTTCTTT. The encoded protein is CSARTGSPEAFF. The chain carries TRBV20-1 and TRBJ1-1; D unclear. Deletions cut 2 bases from V and 8 bases from J, with 12 bases between. The germline V gene encodes CDR1 DFQATT and CDR2 SNEGSKA (reference sequence). CDR3 length equals 12 residues.

This clonotype was seen ten or more times. Within a library made for alpha chains, this beta chain is off target, and its count is uninformative. The rearrangement uses TRBV5-6 and TRBJ2-4; 9 nucleotides match TRBD1. Germline CDR1 is SGHDT and CDR2 is YYEEEE. Losses at the gene ends were 3 bases for V and 0 bases for J; bases not matched to a gene: 4. CDR3 length: 16 residues. Written as DNA, the CDR3 is TGTGCCAGCAGCTCACAGGGGGCATTAGCCAAAAACATTCAGTACTTC. Its translation: CASSSQGALAKNIQYF.

This clonotype was observed at least ten times. Found in a library prepared for alpha chains, this beta chain is an off-target read, and its abundance has little meaning. The J gene is TRBJ2-2, the V gene TRBV6-5; D is undetermined. The CDR3 has 15 amino acids. Per the germline V gene, CDR1 is MNHEY and CDR2 is SVGAGI. V lost 2 bases and J 2 bases, leaving 9 bases between the germline ends. DNA of the CDR3: TGTGCCAGCAGTTACATTGGCCCAAACACCGGGGAGCTGTTTTTT. Translation gives CASSYIGPNTGELFF.

This clonotype was recorded at least ten times. This beta chain came through as a stray read in a library set up for alpha chains, and its size says little. V is TRBV7-3 and J is TRBJ2-3; D might be TRBD2 (5 bases). The V end lost 3 bases, the J end lost 2 bases, and 12 bases lay between the germline ends. Per the germline V gene, CDR1 is SGHTA and CDR2 is FQGTGA. The CDR3 runs 15 residues. The CDR3, as DNA: TGTGCCAGCAGCTTGGCTAGCAGCCACACAGATACGCAGTATTTT. Translation: CASSLASSHTDTQYF.

This clonotype has a count of ten or more. A library made for alpha chains picked up this beta chain off target, so its size means little. V gene TRBV6-5 combines with J gene TRBJ2-7, with D unresolved. The V and J ends lost 0 bases and 3 bases respectively, with 9 bases between them. CDR3 length: 14 residues. CDR1 MNHEY and CDR2 SVGAGI come from the germline V gene. The chain's CDR3 is CASSYSGIVYEQYF. The CDR3 DNA sequence: TGTGCCAGCAGTTACTCGGGGATCGTCTACGAGCAGTACTTC.

This clonotype is labeled as medium-sized. The library was built for alpha chains, so this beta chain is an off-target read and its size means little. This chain links TRBV7-9 with TRBJ2-1, with a possible D match to TRBD2 (5 bases). The ends were cut back, 5 bases at V and 9 bases at J, with 20 bases in the middle. This CDR3 has 15 amino acids. Germline CDR1 is SEHNR and CDR2 is FQNEAQ (reference sequence). CDR3 protein: CASSPVTQRSGEQFF. The CDR3 nucleotides read TGTGCCAGCAGCCCTGTGACTCAAAGAAGCGGTGAGCAGTTCTTC.

This clonotype was picked up many times. This beta chain turned up in a library designed for alpha chains; as an off-target read, its abundance says little. V is TRBV23-1 and J is TRBJ2-3, with D perhaps given as TRBD1 or TRBD2 (7 bases each). TRBV23-1 is identified as an open reading frame with a role that is uncertain. This CDR3 comprises 18 residues. V gave up 3 bases and J gave up 2 bases, with 21 bases separating them. The CDR3 loop reads CASSHYLWRGTVTDTQYF. CDR3 sequence (DNA): TGCGCCAGCAGTCATTACCTTTGGCGGGGGACAGTCACAGATACGCAGTATTTT.

This clonotype was seen repeatedly, ten times or more. A library made for alpha chains picked up this beta chain off target, so its size means little. The genes are TRBV3-1 and TRBJ2-7, with D perhaps TRBD2 (5 bases). The V end lost 0 bases, the J end lost 0 bases, and 12 bases lay between the germline ends. This CDR3 contains 16 residues. Per germline, CDR1 LGHDT and CDR2 YNNKEL (reference sequence). The chain's CDR3 is CASSQDGGLHSYEQYF. Written as DNA, the CDR3 is TGTGCCAGCAGCCAAGACGGCGGGTTACACTCCTACGAGCAGTACTTC.

By sample share, this clonotype is large. This beta chain represents an off-target read in a library built for alpha chains; its size is of limited meaning. The V call is TRBV6-1, the J call TRBJ2-1; tentatively, D is TRBD1 or TRBD2 (5 bases each). Germline CDR1 reads MNHNS; CDR2 reads SASEGT. V was cut by 0 bases and J by 10 bases, with 13 bases left in between. The CDR3 has 14 residues. CDR3 region: CASSEAWGPHEQFF. In nucleotides, the CDR3 is TGTGCCAGCAGTGAAGCGTGGGGACCTCACGAGCAGTTCTTC.

This clonotype rates as medium-sized. This beta chain slipped into a library made for alpha chains as a stray read, so its size is not meaningful. The chain joins TRBV20-1 to TRBJ2-4, with TRBD1 as a possible D gene (5 bases). Germline V gives CDR1 DFQATT, CDR2 SNEGSKA (reference sequence). This CDR3 region has 14 residues. Trimming removed 2 bases from V and 3 bases from J, with 11 bases in between. CDR3 protein: CSARPDSYKNIQYF. For the CDR3, the DNA is TGCAGTGCTAGACCCGACAGTTACAAAAACATTCAGTACTTC.

This clonotype was detected ten times or more. For a library built for alpha chains, this beta chain is a stray read; little rests on its size. The chain is built from TRBV7-2 and TRBJ2-3; 13 bases map to TRBD2. This CDR3 has 18 amino acids. J lost 0 bases, V lost 6 bases, and 9 bases had no gene match. CDR1 and CDR2 from the germline V gene are SGHTA and FQGNSA. The CDR3: CASRKTSGGGFSTDTQYF. The CDR3 region has the DNA TGTGCCAGCAGGAAAACTAGCGGGGGGGGATTTAGCACAGATACGCAGTATTTT.

This clonotype was seen ten or more times. A library made for alpha chains picked up this beta chain off target, so its size means little. The rearrangement uses TRBV7-2 and TRBJ1-1; D is unresolved. V was clipped by 1 base and J by 1 base, with 4 bases between them. The CDR3 contains 13 residues. CDR1 SGHTA and CDR2 FQGNSA come from the germline V gene. CDR3 sequence (DNA): TGTGCCAGCAGCTTAGAAGAGAACACTGAAGCTTTCTTT. Amino acid sequence: CASSLEENTEAFF.

This clonotype was recorded at least ten times. This beta chain slipped into a library made for alpha chains as a stray read, so its size is not meaningful. The rearrangement links TRBV10-3 to TRBJ1-6; D is possibly TRBD1 (6 bases). Germline CDR1 reads ENHRY; CDR2 reads SYGVKD. The CDR3 has 14 amino acids. The V and J ends lost 6 bases and 8 bases respectively, with 14 bases between them. The CDR3 DNA reads TGTGCCATCAGCCCTAGGGACAAAGATTCACCCCTCCACTTT. Protein: CAISPRDKDSPLHF.

This clonotype was seen many times. The library was prepared for alpha chains; this beta chain is a stray read, so its frequency means little. The chain employs TRBV12-5 and TRBJ2-3; 12 bases fit TRBD2. Looked up from germline, CDR1 is LGHNT and CDR2 is FRNRAP. CDR3 length: 20 residues. The V and J ends lost 2 bases and 0 bases, in that order; junction bases with no gene match: 12. This chain's CDR3 is CASGLSGALAGGPSTDTQYF. The CDR3, as DNA: TGTGCTAGTGGTTTGTCGGGGGCTCTAGCGGGAGGGCCGAGCACAGATACGCAGTATTTT.

This clonotype is deemed medium-sized. This beta chain slipped into a library made for alpha chains as a stray read, so its size is not meaningful. The rearrangement uses TRBV30 and TRBJ2-1; TRBD2 might be the D (6 bases). Trimming removed 7 bases at V and 8 bases at J, with 15 bases between. The length of the CDR3 is 12 residues. In germline, CDR1 is GTSNPN, CDR2 SVGIG (reference sequence). The CDR3: CASAGGRDEQFF. Written as DNA, the CDR3 is TGTGCCTCGGCAGGAGGGCGGGATGAGCAGTTCTTC.

This clonotype occurred many times. The size of this beta chain means little, since it is a stray read in a library made for alpha chains. The genes are TRBV19 and TRBJ2-7; 7 bases map to TRBD1. The CDR3 sequence is 14 residues long. In germline, CDR1 is LNHDA, CDR2 SQIVND (reference sequence). J gave up 5 bases and V 11 bases, and 15 bases lay outside the gene matches. CDR3 in amino acids: CAVSEAGGFHEQYF. The DNA of the CDR3 is TGTGCCGTTTCTGAGGCAGGGGGATTCCACGAGCAGTACTTC.